A single sample is the source of the 16 T cell receptor beta chains below, sequenced in a study of cytomegalovirus exposure and HLA in healthy donors (dated by TCRdb to the late 2010s). To prepare the library, the immunoSEQ multiplex PCR assay was applied. Entries here come from immuneACCESS through TCRdb and include only in-frame sequences with V and J called. Some clones fail to appear in such tables; in the studies checked, an unresolved V gene covers under half of the shortfall, and the cause of the remainder is unknown. Here the sample has about 44,000 clones; approximately 93% occur a single time. The ten largest account for roughly 2% of the sample. Sequencing input: PBMCs. The receptors come from a woman younger than 35 in good health and CMV-seronegative.

This chain connects TRBV7-6 to TRBJ2-1, with TRBD1 matching over 8 bases. The trim removed 5 bases at V and 8 bases at J, leaving 5 bases unmatched. Germline V gene data show CDR1 as SGHVS and CDR2 as FNYEAQ. This CDR3 region has 13 residues. The CDR3 bases are TGTGCCAGCAGCCCACAGACAGGGGATGAGCAGTTCTTC. It is translated as CASSPQTGDEQFF.

This rearrangement joins TRBV25-1 to TRBJ1-1, with D uncertain. CDR1 and CDR2 from the germline V gene are MGHDK and SYGVNS. Trimming removed 2 bases at V and 4 bases at J, with 14 bases between. The CDR3 extends over 15 amino acids. CDR3 in DNA: TGTGCCAGCAGTGAAAGAGGTGGGAGGAGCACTGAAGCTTTCTTT. This translates into CASSERGGRSTEAFF.

In DNA form, the CDR3 reads TGTGCCAGCACTCCGGGACAGGCCACCTACGAGCAGTACTTC. Translated: CASTPGQATYEQYF. The chain couples TRBV28 to TRBJ2-7; 8 nucleotides align to TRBD1. The CDR3 has 14 amino acids. In germline, CDR1 is MDHEN, CDR2 SYDVKM. The trim removed 7 bases at V and 2 bases at J, leaving 7 bases unmatched. The variable domain in full, with the rest retrieved from reference TRBV28 and TRBJ2-7, is DVKVTQSSRYLVKRTGEKVFLECVQDMDHENMFWYRQDPGLGLRLIYFSYDVKMKEKGDIPEGYSVSREKKERFSLILESASTNQTSMYLCASTPGQATYEQYFGPGTRLTVT.

The chain links TRBV27 to TRBJ2-1; no definite D call. From germline, CDR1 is MNHEY and CDR2 SMNVEV (reference sequence). Trimming shortened V by 4 bases and J by 2 bases, and 15 bases separated the two germline ends. This CDR3 has 16 amino acids. The CDR3 protein is CASSSFISPPYNEQFF. CDR3 coding DNA: TGTGCCAGCAGTTCCTTTATAAGCCCCCCCTACAATGAGCAGTTCTTC.

This clone was seen once. This chain connects TRBV28 to TRBJ1-1; D is perhaps TRBD1 (6 bases). Trimming stripped 6 bases from V and 11 bases from J, with 19 bases between. This CDR3 region has 13 residues. CDR1 is MDHEN and CDR2 is SYDVKM in the germline V gene. CDR3 DNA: TGTGCCAGCAGATCGGACAGAACGGGTAATGCTTTCTTT. Its translation is CASRSDRTGNAFF.

Comment on this clone: At one end the junction does not follow the germline gene, possibly because of a read error. CDR3 region: CVSRQQGVSQPQHF. CDR3 coding DNA: TGTGTCAGCAGGCAACAGGGTGTGAGTCAGCCCCAGCATTTT. This rearrangement joins TRBV6-5 to TRBJ1-5; D possibly corresponds to TRBD1 (6 bases). Germline loops: CDR1 MNHEY, CDR2 SVGAGI. The CDR3 sequence is 14 residues long.

This clone showed up just once. This chain links TRBV5-1 with TRBJ1-4; TRBD1 might be the D (6 bases). The CDR3 is made up of 14 amino acids. The V gene's germline CDR1 is SGHRS and CDR2 YFSETQ. V lost 1 base, J lost 2 bases, and 6 bases lay in between. CDR3 in amino acids: CASSLTGTNEKLFF. The CDR3 DNA follows: TGCGCCAGCAGCTTGACAGGGACTAATGAAAAACTGTTTTTT.

The V and J genes are TRBV9 and TRBJ1-2, with D unresolved. The V and J ends lost 3 bases and 3 bases respectively, with 12 bases between them. The CDR3 covers 14 residues. Germline-derived CDR1 and CDR2 are SGDLS and YYNGEE. The CDR3 is CASSGPTADYGYTF. DNA for the CDR3: TGTGCCAGCAGCGGGCCGACTGCAGACTATGGCTACACCTTC. The full variable domain, rest sourced from reference TRBV9 and TRBJ1-2, is DSGVTQTPKHLITATGQRVTLRCSPRSGDLSVYWYQQSLDQGLQFLIQYYNGEERAKGNILERFSAQQFPDLHSELNLSSLELGDSALYFCASSGPTADYGYTFGSGTRLTVV.

The chain carries TRBV27 and TRBJ2-7; 10 bases align to TRBD2. J lost 6 bases, V lost 6 bases, and 11 bases had no gene match. There are 15 residues in the CDR3. The germline V gene has CDR1 MNHEY and CDR2 SMNVEV (reference sequence). The CDR3 spells CASRSSGRTYFEQYF. In DNA form, the CDR3 reads TGTGCCAGCAGAAGTAGCGGGAGGACCTACTTCGAGCAGTACTTC.

The chain carries TRBV6-5 and TRBJ1-1, with a weak D call TRBD1 (5 bases). This CDR3 contains 13 residues. Germline values: CDR1 MNHEY, CDR2 SVGAGI. The V end lost 6 bases, the J end lost 1 base, and 9 bases lay between the germline ends. CDR3 sequence reads: CASRPTANTEAFF. CDR3 nucleotide sequence: TGTGCCAGCAGACCGACAGCGAACACTGAAGCTTTCTTT.

The chain joins TRBV9 to TRBJ1-3, with 7 positions matching TRBD1. The CDR3 runs 14 residues. V was clipped by 4 bases and J by 2 bases; unmatched bases: 3. In germline, CDR1 is SGDLS, CDR2 YYNGEE. CDR3 loop: CASSTQGAGNTIYF. The CDR3 region has the DNA TGTGCCAGCAGCACTCAGGGGGCTGGAAACACCATATATTTT.

This chain joins TRBV5-4 and TRBJ1-2; a possible D gene is TRBD1 (5 bases). V lost 6 bases and J lost 7, with 22 bases in between. This CDR3 spans 15 amino acids. CDR1 is SGHNT and CDR2 is YYREEE in the germline V gene (reference sequence). CDR3 sequence: CASTLDTTGMGGYTF. DNA of the CDR3: TGTGCCAGCACCCTGGACACCACGGGCATGGGTGGCTACACCTTC.

This chain links TRBV6-5 with TRBJ2-1, with TRBD2 as a possible D gene (7 bases). CDR3 length: 15 amino acids. V lost 2 bases to trimming and J lost 9 bases, with 17 bases between them. Germline assignment: CDR1 MNHEY and CDR2 SVGAGI. The CDR3 here is CASSYPGGAGTEQFF. CDR3 bases: TGTGCCAGCAGTTACCCTGGGGGGGCGGGTACTGAGCAGTTCTTC.

The rearrangement links TRBV2 to TRBJ2-3, with a weak D call TRBD2 (6 bases). The CDR3 length is 13 residues. V dropped 10 bases and J dropped 0 bases, with 11 bases sitting between them. The germline gives CDR1 SNHLY, CDR2 FYNNEI. The chain's CDR3 is CATTGLSTDTQYF. CDR3 coding DNA: TGTGCCACGACGGGACTGAGCACAGATACGCAGTATTTT.

The CDR3 DNA sequence: TGTGCCAGCAGCTCAGACAGGGGTGGTCAGCCCCAGCATTTT. Protein sequence: CASSSDRGGQPQHF. The rearrangement links TRBV5-6 to TRBJ1-5; 8 bases are a match to TRBD1. The CDR3 spans 14 residues. With 3 bases clipped from V and 6 bases from J, the junction kept 5 bases outside the gene matches. Per the germline V gene, CDR1 is SGHDT and CDR2 is YYEEEE.

This clone has just one count. The DNA for the CDR3 is TGTGCCAGCCTAACAGGGCAACTTAACTATGGCTACACCTTC. Its translation is CASLTGQLNYGYTF. The chain combines TRBV28 with TRBJ1-2; D perhaps matches TRBD1 (6 bases). Germline V gives CDR1 MDHEN, CDR2 SYDVKM. V was pared by 8 bases and J by 1 base, with 14 bases between. The CDR3 loop spans 14 amino acids.